The T cell receptor beta chain described here comes from a study of T cells in Graves' hyperthyroidism and ophthalmopathy. Study-level findings and limits: Most expanded thyroid clonotypes above 0.001 recurred in blood. Stable hyperthyroidism was told apart from ophthalmopathy by a model built on 13 V-J features.

Researchers amplified the TCR beta CDR3 regions from RNA transcripts. Using the HTBI primer set, a first-round RT-PCR was run on the TCR CDR3. Using its own MiXCR run on the multiplex PCR reads, TCRdb lists one record per CDR3 protein. This table has 390,000 or so distinct CDR3 sequences, over 12% appearing once. CDR3 size: 13 residues. Germline V CDR1 and CDR2: KGHSH, LQKENI. Diagnostic decisions used clinical symptoms, serum thyroxine and TRAb, thyroid ultrasound and orbital computed tomography. On this clonotype: Antigen unknown. At one end the junction does not follow the germline gene, possibly because of a read error.

Sequenced sample: blood. The chain joins TRBV18 to TRBJ2-5, with 7 bases fitting TRBD2. The clonotype comes from a young man with Graves' ophthalmopathy. CDR3 sequence reads: CTSSLGLQETQYF. DNA for the CDR3: TGTACCAGCTCACTGGGACTACAAGAGACCCAGTACTTC.